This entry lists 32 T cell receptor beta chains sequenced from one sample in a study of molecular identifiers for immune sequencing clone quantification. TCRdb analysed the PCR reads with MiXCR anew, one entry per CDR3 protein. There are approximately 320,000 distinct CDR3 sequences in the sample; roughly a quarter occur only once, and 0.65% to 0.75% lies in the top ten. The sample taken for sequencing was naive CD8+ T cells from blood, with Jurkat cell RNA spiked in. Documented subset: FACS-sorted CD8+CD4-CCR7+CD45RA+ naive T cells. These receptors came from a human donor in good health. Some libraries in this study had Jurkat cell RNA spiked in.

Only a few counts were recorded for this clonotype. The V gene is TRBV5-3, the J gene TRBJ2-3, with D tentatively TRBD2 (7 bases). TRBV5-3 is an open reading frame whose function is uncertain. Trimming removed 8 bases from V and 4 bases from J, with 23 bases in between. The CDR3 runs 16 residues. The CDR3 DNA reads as TGTGCCAGCAGCCCAATAGCGGGTCAGGGGCCAGATACGCAGTATTTT. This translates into CASSPIAGQGPDTQYF.

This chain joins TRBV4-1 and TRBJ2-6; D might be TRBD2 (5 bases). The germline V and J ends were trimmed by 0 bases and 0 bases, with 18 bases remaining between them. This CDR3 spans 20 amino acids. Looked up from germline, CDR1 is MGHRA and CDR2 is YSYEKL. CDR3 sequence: CASSQEGSLLIISGANVLTF. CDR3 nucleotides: TGCGCCAGCAGCCAAGAGGGGAGTCTCCTTATCATCTCTGGGGCCAACGTCCTGACTTTC.

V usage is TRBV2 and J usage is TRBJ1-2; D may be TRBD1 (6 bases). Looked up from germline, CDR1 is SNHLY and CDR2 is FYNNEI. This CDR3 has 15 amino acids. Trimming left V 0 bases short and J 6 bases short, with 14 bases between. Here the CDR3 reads CASSEAAVDSDGYTF. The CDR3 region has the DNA TGTGCCAGCAGTGAAGCGGCAGTGGACAGCGATGGCTACACCTTC.

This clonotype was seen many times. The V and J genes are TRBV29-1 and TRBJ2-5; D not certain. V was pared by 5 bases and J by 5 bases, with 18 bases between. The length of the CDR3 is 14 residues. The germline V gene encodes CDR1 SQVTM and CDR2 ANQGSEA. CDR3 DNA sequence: TGCAGCGTTTATGAAGGATTTGCTGTTGAGACCCAGTACTTC. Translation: CSVYEGFAVETQYF.

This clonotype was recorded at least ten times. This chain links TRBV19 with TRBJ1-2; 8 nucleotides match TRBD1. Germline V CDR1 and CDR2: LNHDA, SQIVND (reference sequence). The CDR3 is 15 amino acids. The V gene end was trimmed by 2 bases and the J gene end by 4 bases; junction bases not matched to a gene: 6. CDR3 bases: TGTGCCAGTAGTATAACAGGGGGAGAGACCTATGGCTACACCTTC. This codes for CASSITGGETYGYTF.

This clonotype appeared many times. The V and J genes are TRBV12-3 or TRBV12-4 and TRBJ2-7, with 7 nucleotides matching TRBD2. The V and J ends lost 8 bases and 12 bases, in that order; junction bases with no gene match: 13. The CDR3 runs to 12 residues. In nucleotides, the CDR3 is TGTGCCAGCGTGGCGGGGGACCAGCGTCGGTACTTC. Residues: CASVAGDQRRYF.

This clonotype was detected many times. The CDR3 here is CASSHLKGQGSTEAFF. As DNA, the CDR3 is TGCGCCAGCAGCCACCTAAAAGGACAGGGGTCGACTGAAGCTTTCTTT. The rearrangement uses TRBV4-1 and TRBJ1-1; TRBD1 agrees at 9 bases. Germline values: CDR1 MGHRA, CDR2 YSYEKL. V was pared by 3 bases and J by 5 bases, with 10 bases of the junction left unmatched. CDR3 length equals 16 residues.

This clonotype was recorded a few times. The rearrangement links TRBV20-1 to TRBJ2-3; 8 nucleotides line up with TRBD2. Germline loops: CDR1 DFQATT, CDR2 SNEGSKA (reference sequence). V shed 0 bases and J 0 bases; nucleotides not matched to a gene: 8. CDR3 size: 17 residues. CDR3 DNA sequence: TGCAGTGCTAGAGATTTGGCTAGCGGGCGTAGCACAGATACGCAGTATTTT. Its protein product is CSARDLASGRSTDTQYF.

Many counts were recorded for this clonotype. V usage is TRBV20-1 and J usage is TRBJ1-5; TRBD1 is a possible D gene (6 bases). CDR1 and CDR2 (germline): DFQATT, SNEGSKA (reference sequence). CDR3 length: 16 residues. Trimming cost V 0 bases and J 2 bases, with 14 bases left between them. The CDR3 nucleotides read TGCAGTGCTAGAGATGGGTCAGGGGCGGGCAATCAGCCCCAGCATTTT. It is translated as CSARDGSGAGNQPQHF.

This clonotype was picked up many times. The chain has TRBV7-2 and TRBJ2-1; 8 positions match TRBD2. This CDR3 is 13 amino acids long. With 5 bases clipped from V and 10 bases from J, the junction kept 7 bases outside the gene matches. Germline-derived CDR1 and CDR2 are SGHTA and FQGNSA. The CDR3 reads CASSPPGGTEQFF. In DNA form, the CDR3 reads TGTGCCAGCAGCCCCCCGGGGGGGACGGAGCAGTTCTTC. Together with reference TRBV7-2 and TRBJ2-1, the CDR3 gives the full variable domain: GAGVSQSPSNKVTEKGKDVELRCDPISGHTALYWYRQSLGQGLEFLIYFQGNSAPDKSGLPSDRFSAERTGGSVSTLTIQRTQQEDSAVYLCASSPPGGTEQFFGPGTRLTVL.

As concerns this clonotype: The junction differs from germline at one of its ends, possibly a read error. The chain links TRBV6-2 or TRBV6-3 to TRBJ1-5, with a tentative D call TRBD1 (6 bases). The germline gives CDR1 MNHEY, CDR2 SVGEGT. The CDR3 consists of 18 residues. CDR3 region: CASSYTPLGDRLNQPRHF. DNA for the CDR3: TGTGCCAGCAGTTACACCCCCCTCGGAGACAGGTTGAATCAGCCCCGGCATTTT.

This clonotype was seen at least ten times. CDR3 coding DNA: TGCAGTGCTAGGGCCCCGGAGCAGCGGACCTACAATGAGCAGTTCTTC. Residues: CSARAPEQRTYNEQFF. J is TRBJ2-1 and V is TRBV20-1; perhaps TRBD2 as D (5 bases). Germline loops: CDR1 DFQATT, CDR2 SNEGSKA (reference sequence). With 3 bases removed from V and 2 bases from J, the gap between germline ends came to 17 bases. CDR3 length equals 16 residues.

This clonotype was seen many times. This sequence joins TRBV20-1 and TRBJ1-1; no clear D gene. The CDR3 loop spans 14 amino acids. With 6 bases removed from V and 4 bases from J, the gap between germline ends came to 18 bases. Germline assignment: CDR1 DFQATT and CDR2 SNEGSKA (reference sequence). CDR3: CSAPSPYVGTEAFF. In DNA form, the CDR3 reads TGCAGTGCACCTTCCCCGTATGTAGGCACTGAAGCTTTCTTT.

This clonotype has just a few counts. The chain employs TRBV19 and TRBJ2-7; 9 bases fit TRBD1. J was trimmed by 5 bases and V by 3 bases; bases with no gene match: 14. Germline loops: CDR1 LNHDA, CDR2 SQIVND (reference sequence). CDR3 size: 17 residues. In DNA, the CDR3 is TGTGCCAGTAGTATCGGGGGACAGGGTCTACTTTTCCACGAGCAGTACTTC. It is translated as CASSIGGQGLLFHEQYF.

DNA for the CDR3: TGTGCCAGCAGCCCTCAACCGGGACAGCCGGGCCAATACGAGCAGTACTTC. Amino acid sequence: CASSPQPGQPGQYEQYF. The V and J genes are TRBV7-9 and TRBJ2-7; 7 nucleotides agree with TRBD1. The germline V gene has CDR1 SEHNR and CDR2 FQNEAQ (reference sequence). Trimming took 5 bases from V and 4 from J; bases not matched to a gene: 17. This CDR3 contains 17 residues.

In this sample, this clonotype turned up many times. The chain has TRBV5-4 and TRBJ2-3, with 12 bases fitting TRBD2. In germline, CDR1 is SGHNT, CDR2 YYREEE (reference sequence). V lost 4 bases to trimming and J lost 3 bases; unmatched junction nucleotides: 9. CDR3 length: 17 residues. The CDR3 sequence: CASSLTSGSLWTDTQYF. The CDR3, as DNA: TGTGCCAGCAGCCTGACTAGCGGGAGTTTGTGGACAGATACGCAGTATTTT.

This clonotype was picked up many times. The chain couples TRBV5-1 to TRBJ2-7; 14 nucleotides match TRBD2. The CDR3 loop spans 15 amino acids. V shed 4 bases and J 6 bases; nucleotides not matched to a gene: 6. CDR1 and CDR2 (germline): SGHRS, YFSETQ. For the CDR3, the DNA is TGCGCCAGCAGCACGGGACTAGCGGGAGATTTCGAGCAGTACTTC. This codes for CASSTGLAGDFEQYF.

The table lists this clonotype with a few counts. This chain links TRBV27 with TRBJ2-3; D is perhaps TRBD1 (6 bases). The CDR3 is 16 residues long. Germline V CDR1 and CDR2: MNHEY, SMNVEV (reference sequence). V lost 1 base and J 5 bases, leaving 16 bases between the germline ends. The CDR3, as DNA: TGTGCCAGCAGTTTATGGATCGGACAGACCCTAGATACGCAGTATTTT. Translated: CASSLWIGQTLDTQYF.

The CDR3: CASSLKGLSLSGNTIYF. In DNA form, the CDR3 reads TGTGCCAGCAGCTTGAAGGGACTCTCTCTCTCTGGAAACACCATATATTTT. This chain joins TRBV7-2 and TRBJ1-3; tentative D call: TRBD1 (5 bases). CDR1 is SGHTA, CDR2 FQGNSA, per germline. The length of the CDR3 is 17 residues. The V end was cut by 3 bases, the J end by 0 bases, with 15 bases between.

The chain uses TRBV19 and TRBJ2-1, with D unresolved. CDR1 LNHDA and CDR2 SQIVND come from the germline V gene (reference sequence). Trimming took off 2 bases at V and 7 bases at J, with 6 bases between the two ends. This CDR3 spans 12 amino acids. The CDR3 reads CASSIWANEQFF. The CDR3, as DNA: TGTGCCAGTAGTATATGGGCGAATGAGCAGTTCTTC.

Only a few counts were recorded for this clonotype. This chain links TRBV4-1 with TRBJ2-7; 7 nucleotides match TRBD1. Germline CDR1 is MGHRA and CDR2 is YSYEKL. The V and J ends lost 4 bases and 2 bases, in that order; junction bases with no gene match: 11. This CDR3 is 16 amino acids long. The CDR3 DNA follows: TGCGCCAGCAGCCCCACGTCCCGACAGGGAACCTACGAGCAGTACTTC. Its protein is CASSPTSRQGTYEQYF.

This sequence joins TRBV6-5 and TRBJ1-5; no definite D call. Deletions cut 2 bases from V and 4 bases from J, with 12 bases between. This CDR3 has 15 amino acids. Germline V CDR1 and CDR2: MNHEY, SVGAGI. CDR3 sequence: CASSYVAGDNQPQHF. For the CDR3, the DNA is TGTGCCAGCAGTTACGTAGCAGGTGATAATCAGCCCCAGCATTTT.

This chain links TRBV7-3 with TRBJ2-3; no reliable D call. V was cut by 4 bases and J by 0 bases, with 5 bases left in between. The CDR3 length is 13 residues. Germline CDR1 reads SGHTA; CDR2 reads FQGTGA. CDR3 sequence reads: CASSWQSTDTQYF. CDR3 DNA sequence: TGTGCCAGCAGCTGGCAGAGCACAGATACGCAGTATTTT.

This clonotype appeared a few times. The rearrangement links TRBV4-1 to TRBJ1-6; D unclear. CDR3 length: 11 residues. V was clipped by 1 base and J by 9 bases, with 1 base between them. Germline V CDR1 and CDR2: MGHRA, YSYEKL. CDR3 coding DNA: TGCGCCAGCAGCCAAGGTTCACCCCTCCACTTT. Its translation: CASSQGSPLHF.

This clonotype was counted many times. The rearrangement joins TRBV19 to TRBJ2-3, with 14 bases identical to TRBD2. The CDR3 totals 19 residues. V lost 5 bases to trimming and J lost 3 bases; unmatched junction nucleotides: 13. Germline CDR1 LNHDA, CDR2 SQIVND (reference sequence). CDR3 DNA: TGTGCCAGTAGTTCGAATAGACTAGCGGGGGGGCCTTTGACAGATACGCAGTATTTT. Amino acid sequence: CASSSNRLAGGPLTDTQYF.

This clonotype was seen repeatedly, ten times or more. In DNA, the CDR3 is TGTGCCAGCAGCATGGACTGGACCTACGAGCAGTACTTC. Protein: CASSMDWTYEQYF. The V and J genes are TRBV5-4 and TRBJ2-7; the D gene is possibly TRBD2 (5 bases). The germline CDR1 and CDR2 sequences are SGHNT and YYREEE (reference sequence). The CDR3 length is 13 residues. V lost 4 bases and J 2 bases, leaving 10 bases between the germline ends. Based on the CDR3 plus reference TRBV5-4 and TRBJ2-7, the full variable domain is ETGVTQSPTHLIKTRGQQVTLRCSSQSGHNTVSWYQQALGQGPQFIFQYYREEENGRGNFPPRFSGLQFPNYSSELNVNALELDDSALYLCASSMDWTYEQYFGPGTRLTVT.

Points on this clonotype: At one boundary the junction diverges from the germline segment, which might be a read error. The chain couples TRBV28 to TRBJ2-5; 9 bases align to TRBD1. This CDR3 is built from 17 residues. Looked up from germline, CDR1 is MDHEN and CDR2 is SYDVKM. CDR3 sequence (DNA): TGTGCCAGCAGTTTATTCTCGGGGACAGGGCTTCAAGAGACCCAGCACTTC. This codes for CASSLFSGTGLQETQHF. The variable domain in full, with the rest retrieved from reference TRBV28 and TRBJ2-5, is DVKVTQSSRYLVKRTGEKVFLECVQDMDHENMFWYRQDPGLGLRLIYFSYDVKMKEKGDIPEGYSVSREKKERFSLILESASTNQTSMYLCASSLFSGTGLQETQHFGPGTRLLVL.

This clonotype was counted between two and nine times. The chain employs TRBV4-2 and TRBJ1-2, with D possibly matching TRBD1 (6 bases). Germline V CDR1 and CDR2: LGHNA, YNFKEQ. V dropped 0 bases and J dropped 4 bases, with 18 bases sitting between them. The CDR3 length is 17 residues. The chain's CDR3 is CASSQDRMGAQFYGYTF. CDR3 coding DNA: TGTGCCAGCAGCCAAGATAGGATGGGGGCTCAGTTCTATGGCTACACCTTC.

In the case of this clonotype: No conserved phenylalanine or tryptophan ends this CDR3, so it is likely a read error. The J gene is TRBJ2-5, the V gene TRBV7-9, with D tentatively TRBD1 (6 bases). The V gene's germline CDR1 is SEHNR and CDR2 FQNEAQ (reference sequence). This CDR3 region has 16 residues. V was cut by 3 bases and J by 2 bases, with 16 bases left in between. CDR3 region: CASSLGATLAQETQYL. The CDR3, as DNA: TGTGCCAGCAGCTTGGGGGCCACTCTAGCTCAAGAGACCCAGTACCTC.

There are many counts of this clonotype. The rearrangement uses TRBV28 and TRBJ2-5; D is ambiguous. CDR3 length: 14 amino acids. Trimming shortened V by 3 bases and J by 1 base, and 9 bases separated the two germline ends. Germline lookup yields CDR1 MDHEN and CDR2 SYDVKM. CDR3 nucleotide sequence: TGTGCCAGCAGTTTTTGGTCAGGCCAAGAGACCCAGTACTTC. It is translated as CASSFWSGQETQYF.

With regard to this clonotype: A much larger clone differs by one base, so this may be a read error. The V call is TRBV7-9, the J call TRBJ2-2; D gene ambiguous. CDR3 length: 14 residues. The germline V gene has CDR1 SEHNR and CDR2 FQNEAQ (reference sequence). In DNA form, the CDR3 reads TGTGCCGGCAGCTCTGTAACGAACACCGGGGAGCTGTTTTTT. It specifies CAGSSVTNTGELFF.

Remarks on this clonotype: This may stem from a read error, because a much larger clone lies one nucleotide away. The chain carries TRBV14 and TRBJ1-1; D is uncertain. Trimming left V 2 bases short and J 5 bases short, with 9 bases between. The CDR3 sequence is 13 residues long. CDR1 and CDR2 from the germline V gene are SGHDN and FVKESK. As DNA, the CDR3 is TGTGCCAGCAGCCAAAGATCCAGAACTGAAGCTTTCTTT. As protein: CASSQRSRTEAFF.